Below are 3 T cell receptor beta chains sequenced from a single sample in a study of T-cell reconstitution after alpha-beta-depleted transplantation in children. As it was prepared, the TCRbeta library received unique molecular identifiers. TCRdb reprocessed the PCR reads with MiXCR, giving one entry per CDR3 protein. The sample includes about 980,000 distinct CDR3 sequences, roughly 29% of them seen just once. The sample here was PBMCs, mostly from graft donor cells, taken 360 days after TCRalphabeta/CD19-depleted stem cell transplant. The receptors were gathered from a boy under two years old who had a stem cell transplant for SCID, so the T cells may come from the graft donor.

The chain uses TRBV21-1 and TRBJ2-4; whether TRBD2, the table's D call, matches the DNA was not checked. TRBV21-1 is designated a pseudogene. CDR3 size: 18 residues. This CDR3 is CASSKGTASGGRRNIQYF. CDR3 in DNA: TGTGCCAGCAGCAAAGGAACAGCTAGCGGGGGGAGAAGAAACATTCAGTACTTC.

This clonotype was observed a few times. This chain links TRBV7-6 with TRBJ2-3, with TRBD1 matching 7 bases. V lost 4 bases and J lost 5; bases outside the gene matches: 12. The CDR3 covers 16 residues. Looked up from germline, CDR1 is SGHVS and CDR2 is FNYEAQ. CDR3 sequence: CASSSTGVPFQDTQYF. In DNA, the CDR3 is TGTGCCAGCAGCTCCACAGGGGTGCCTTTTCAAGATACGCAGTATTTT.

Only one count was recorded for this clonotype. No conserved phenylalanine or tryptophan ends this CDR3, so it is likely a read error. This sequence joins TRBV5-1 and TRBJ2-5; D is perhaps TRBD1 or TRBD2 (5 bases each). Germline-derived CDR1 and CDR2 are SGHRS and YFSETQ. V lost 0 bases, J lost 4 bases, and 10 bases lay in between. The CDR3 covers 14 residues. The CDR3 sequence is CASSLGGTGETQYY. The CDR3 coding sequence is TGCGCCAGCAGCTTGGGGGGGACGGGAGAGACCCAGTACTAC.